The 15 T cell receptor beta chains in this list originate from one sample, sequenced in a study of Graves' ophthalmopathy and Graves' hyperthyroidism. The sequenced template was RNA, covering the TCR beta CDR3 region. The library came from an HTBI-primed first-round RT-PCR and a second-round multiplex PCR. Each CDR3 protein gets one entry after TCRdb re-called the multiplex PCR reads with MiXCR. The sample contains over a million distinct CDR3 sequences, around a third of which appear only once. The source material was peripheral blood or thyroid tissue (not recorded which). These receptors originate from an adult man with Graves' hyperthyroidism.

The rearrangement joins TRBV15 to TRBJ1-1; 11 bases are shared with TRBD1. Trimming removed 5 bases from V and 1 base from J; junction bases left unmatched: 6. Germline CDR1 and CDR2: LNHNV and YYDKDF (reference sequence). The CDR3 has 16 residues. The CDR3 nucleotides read TGTGCCACCAGCGAAGGGACAGGGGGTAGGAACACTGAAGCTTTCTTT. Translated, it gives CATSEGTGGRNTEAFF.

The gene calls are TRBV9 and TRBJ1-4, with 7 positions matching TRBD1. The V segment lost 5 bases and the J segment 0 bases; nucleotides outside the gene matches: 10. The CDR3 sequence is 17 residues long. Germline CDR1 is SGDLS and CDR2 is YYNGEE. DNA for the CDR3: TGTGCCAGCAGTCCGCACGCCGGGACAGCAACTAATGAAAAACTGTTTTTT. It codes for CASSPHAGTATNEKLFF.

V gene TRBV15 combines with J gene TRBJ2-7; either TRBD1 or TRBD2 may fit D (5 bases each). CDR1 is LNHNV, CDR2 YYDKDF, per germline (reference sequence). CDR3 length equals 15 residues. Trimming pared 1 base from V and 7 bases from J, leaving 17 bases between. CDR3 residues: CATSRVRASSGEQYF. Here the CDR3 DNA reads TGTGCCACCAGCAGAGTCAGGGCTAGCTCCGGGGAGCAGTACTTC. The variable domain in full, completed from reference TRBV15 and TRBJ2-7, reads DAMVIQNPRYQVTQFGKPVTLSCSQTLNHNVMYWYQQKSSQAPKLLFHYYDKDFNNEADTPDNFQSRRPNTSFCFLDIRSPGLGDTAMYLCATSRVRASSGEQYFGPGTRLTVT.

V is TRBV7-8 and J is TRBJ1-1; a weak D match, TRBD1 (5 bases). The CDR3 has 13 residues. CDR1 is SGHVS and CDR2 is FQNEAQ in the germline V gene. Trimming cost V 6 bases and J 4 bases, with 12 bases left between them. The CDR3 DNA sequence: TGTGCCAGCAGTAAACCAGGGTTCACTGAAGCTTTCTTT. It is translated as CASSKPGFTEAFF.

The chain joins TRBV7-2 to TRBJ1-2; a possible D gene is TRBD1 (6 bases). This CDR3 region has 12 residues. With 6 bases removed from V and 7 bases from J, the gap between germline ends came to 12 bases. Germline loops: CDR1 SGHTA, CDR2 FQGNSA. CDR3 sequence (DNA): TGTGCCAGCAGACTGGGGGCAAGTGGCTACACCTTC. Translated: CASRLGASGYTF.

This CDR3 is CSGTGRAGSTDTQYF. CDR3 nucleotide sequence: TGCAGCGGGACGGGGAGGGCAGGTAGCACAGATACGCAGTATTTT. The chain couples TRBV29-1 to TRBJ2-3; 7 positions match TRBD2. The CDR3 covers 15 residues. The V gene end was trimmed by 7 bases and the J gene end by 0 bases; junction bases not matched to a gene: 10. Germline V gene sequence: CDR1 SQVTM, CDR2 ANQGSEA.

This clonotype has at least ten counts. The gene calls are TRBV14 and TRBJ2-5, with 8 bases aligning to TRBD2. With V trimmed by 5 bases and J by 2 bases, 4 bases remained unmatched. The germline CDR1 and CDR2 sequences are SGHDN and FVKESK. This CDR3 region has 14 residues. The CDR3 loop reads CASSSTGGQETQYF. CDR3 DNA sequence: TGTGCCAGCAGCTCAACGGGGGGGCAAGAGACCCAGTACTTC.

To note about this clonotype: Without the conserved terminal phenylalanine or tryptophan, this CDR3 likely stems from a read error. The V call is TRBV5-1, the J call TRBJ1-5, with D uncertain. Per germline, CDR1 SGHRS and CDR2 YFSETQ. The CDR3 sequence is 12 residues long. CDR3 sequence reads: CASSVGNQPQHS. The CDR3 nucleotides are TGTGCCAGCAGTGTAGGGAATCAGCCCCAGCATTCT.

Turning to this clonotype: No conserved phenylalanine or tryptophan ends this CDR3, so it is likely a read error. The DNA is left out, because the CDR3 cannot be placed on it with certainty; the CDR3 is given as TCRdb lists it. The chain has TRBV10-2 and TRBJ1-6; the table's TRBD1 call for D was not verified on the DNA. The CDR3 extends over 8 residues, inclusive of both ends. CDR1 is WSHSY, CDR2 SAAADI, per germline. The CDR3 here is CASSPRPT.

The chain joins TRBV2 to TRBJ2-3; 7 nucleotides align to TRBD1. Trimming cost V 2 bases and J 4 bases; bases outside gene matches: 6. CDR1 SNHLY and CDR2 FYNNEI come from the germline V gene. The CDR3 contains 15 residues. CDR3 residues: CASSEQGVRSDTQYF. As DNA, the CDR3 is TGTGCCAGCAGTGAACAGGGGGTTAGGTCAGATACGCAGTATTTT.

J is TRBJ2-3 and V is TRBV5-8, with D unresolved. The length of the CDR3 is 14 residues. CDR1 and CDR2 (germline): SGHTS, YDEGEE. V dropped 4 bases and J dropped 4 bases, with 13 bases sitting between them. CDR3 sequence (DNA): TGTGCCAGCAGCGCGTCGACTGCCGCAGATACGCAGTATTTT. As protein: CASSASTAADTQYF.

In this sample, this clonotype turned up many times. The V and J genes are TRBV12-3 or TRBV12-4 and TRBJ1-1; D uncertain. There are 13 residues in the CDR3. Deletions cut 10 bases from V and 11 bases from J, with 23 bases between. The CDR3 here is CATFPRGRRDAFF. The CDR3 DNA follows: TGTGCCACCTTCCCGCGAGGGCGCCGGGATGCTTTCTTT.

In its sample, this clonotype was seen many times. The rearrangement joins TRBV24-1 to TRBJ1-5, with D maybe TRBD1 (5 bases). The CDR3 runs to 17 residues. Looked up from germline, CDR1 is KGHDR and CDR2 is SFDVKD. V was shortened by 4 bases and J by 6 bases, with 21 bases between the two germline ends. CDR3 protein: CATSEGIGSGLGQPQHF. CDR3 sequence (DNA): TGTGCCACCAGTGAGGGGATCGGGTCGGGGCTTGGTCAGCCCCAGCATTTT.

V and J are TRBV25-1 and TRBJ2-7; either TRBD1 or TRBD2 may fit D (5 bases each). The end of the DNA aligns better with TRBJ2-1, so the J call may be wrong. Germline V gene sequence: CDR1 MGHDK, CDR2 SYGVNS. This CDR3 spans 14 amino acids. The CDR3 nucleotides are TGTGCCAGCAGTGAATATGATGGGGGCAATGAGCAGTTCTTC. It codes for CASSEYDGGNEQFF.

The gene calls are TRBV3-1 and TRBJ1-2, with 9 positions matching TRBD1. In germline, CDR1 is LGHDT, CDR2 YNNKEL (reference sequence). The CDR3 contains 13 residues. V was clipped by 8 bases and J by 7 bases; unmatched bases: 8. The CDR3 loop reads CASRDRVGGGYTF. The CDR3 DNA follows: TGTGCCAGCCGGGACAGGGTCGGTGGTGGCTACACCTTC. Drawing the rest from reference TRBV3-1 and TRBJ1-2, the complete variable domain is DTAVSQTPKYLVTQMGNDKSIKCEQNLGHDTMYWYKQDSKKFLKIMFSYNNKELIINETVPNRFSPKSPDKAHLNLHINSLELGDSAVYFCASRDRVGGGYTFGSGTRLTVV.